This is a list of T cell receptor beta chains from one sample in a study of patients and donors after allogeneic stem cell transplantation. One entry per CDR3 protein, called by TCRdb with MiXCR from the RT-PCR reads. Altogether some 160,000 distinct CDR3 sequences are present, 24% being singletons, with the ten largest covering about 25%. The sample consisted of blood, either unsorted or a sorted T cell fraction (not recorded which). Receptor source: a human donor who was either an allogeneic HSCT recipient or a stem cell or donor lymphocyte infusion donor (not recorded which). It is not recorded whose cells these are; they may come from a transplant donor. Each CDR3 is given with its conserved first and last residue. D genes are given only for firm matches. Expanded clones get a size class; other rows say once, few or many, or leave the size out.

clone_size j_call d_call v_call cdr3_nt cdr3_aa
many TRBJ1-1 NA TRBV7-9 TGTGCCAGCAGCATTCAACAGGGGAACACTGAAGCTTTCTTT CASSIQQGNTEAFF
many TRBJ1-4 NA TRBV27 TGTGCCAGCAGTTTATATGGTGAAAAACTGTTTTTT CASSLYGEKLFF
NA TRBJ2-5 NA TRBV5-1 TGCGCCAGCAGCTTGGATCCGGGACACAGACAAGAGACCCAGTACTTC CASSLDPGHRQETQYF
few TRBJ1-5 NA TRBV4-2 TGTGCCAGCAGCCAAGTTTTGGGAAGGATGGACCTAAGGGATCAGCCCCAGCATTTT CASSQVLGRMDLRDQPQHF
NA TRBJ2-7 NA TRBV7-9 TGTGCCAGCACGGATACCTACGAGCAGTACTTC CASTDTYEQYF
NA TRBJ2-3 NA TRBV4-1 TGCGCCAGCAGCATTCACAGGTTTTCCACAGATACGCAGTATTTT CASSIHRFSTDTQYF
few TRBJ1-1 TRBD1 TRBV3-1 TGTGCCAGCAGCCACGGACAGGGGGGCGCTGAAGCTTTCTTT CASSHGQGGAEAFF
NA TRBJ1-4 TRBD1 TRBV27 TGTGCCAGCAGGACAGGGGGTCCAGCTCCAACTAATGAAAAACTGTTTTTT CASRTGGPAPTNEKLFF
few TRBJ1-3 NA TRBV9 TGTGCCAGCAGCGTAGATGTCGGAGGATCTGGAAACACCATATATTTT CASSVDVGGSGNTIYF
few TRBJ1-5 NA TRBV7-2 TGTGCCAGCAGCTTAGAACCCGGCGATCAGCCCCAGCATTTT CASSLEPGDQPQHF
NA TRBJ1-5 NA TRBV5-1 TGCGCCAGCAGCCCTTTGGGGGGTTATAGCAATCAGCCCCAGCATTTT CASSPLGGYSNQPQHF
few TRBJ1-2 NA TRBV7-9 TGTGCCAGCAGCCGCGGAGACGGACTGCTTCTTTACTATGGCTACACCTTC CASSRGDGLLLYYGYTF